This T cell receptor beta chain was sequenced during a study of cytomegalovirus exposure and HLA in healthy donors. In the case of this clone: What it recognizes is unknown.

60 Vbeta and 13 Jbeta primers were used in PCR. TCRdb's table, derived via immunoSEQ multiplex PCR, lists solely in-frame clones and lacks some. The sample has 120,000 or so clones, around 75% seen once. Study conclusions and caveats: Most CMV-associated TCR beta chains appeared HLA-restricted in a later analysis. Listed as cytomegalovirus-associated were 150 or so TCR beta chains.

Germline V gene data show CDR1 as LGHNT and CDR2 as FRNRAP. The CDR3 loop spans 16 amino acids. The V segment lost 0 bases and the J segment 7 bases; nucleotides outside the gene matches: 6. The sequenced material came from PBMCs. The chain is built from TRBV12-5 and TRBJ2-2, with 9 bases that match TRBD2. The clonotype was recovered from a woman aged 50 to 60 in good health and CMV-seropositive. The CDR3 nucleotides are TGTGCTAGTGGTTTGGTACTGAGACTAGCGGTCGGGGAGCTGTTTTTT. Translated: CASGLVLRLAVGELFF.